The present entry profiles one T cell receptor (beta chain) with its context. For TCRbeta, the library was prepared with unique molecular identifiers. TCRdb reanalysed the PCR reads using MiXCR and keeps one entry per CDR3 protein. Of roughly 200,000 distinct CDR3 sequences in the sample, roughly 15% were seen once. The data were taken from a study of T-cell reconstitution after alpha-beta-depleted transplantation in children. The CDR3 length is 14 residues. V dropped 2 bases and J dropped 3; count of bases not matched to a gene: 6. Germline CDR1 is DFQATT and CDR2 is SNEGSKA (reference sequence). Specimen: PBMCs from the stem cell graft donor, collected from the stem cell graft. This receptor was identified in a human donor who donated a stem cell graft to a child with acute lymphoblastic leukemia. V usage is TRBV20-1 and J usage is TRBJ1-2, with 7 bases matching TRBD1. The CDR3 coding sequence is TGCAGTGCTAGATGGGGTACAGGGGACTATGGCTACACCTTC. As protein: CSARWGTGDYGYTF.